Sequencing of this T cell receptor (beta chain) was carried out in a study of cytomegalovirus exposure and HLA in healthy donors. Study in general: An early data release held tens of millions of unique TCRs from HLA-typed donors. Notes on the study in general: The classifier was said to identify cytomegalovirus status with high specificity and sensitivity. Excluded were some V segments that proved indistinguishable, including TRBV6-2 and TRBV6-3. For most TCR beta V segments, an earlier analysis put the productive rate at about 90% or about 30% of the time.

In regard to this clone: Its target is not known.

This CDR3 region has 15 residues. Looked up from germline, CDR1 is LNHDA and CDR2 is SQIVND (reference sequence). Trimming took off 3 bases at V and 4 bases at J, with 12 bases between the two ends. PCR amplification relied on 60 Vbeta primers (plus 13 Jbeta primers). The repertoire was sequenced with immunoSEQ multiplex PCR; TCRdb's copy has only in-frame clones and lacks some. Of roughly 120,000 clones listed, 70% to 80% are singletons. Sequenced sample: PBMCs. This clonotype was sampled from a man aged 45-65 years in good health and CMV-seronegative. V is TRBV19 and J is TRBJ1-4, with D perhaps TRBD1 (6 bases). DNA of the CDR3: TGTGCCAGTAGTATTTTGGACAGCCTTAATGAAAAACTGTTTTTT. Amino acids: CASSILDSLNEKLFF.